The rows below give T cell receptor beta chains drawn from one sample of a study of PD-1 blockade in classical Hodgkin lymphoma. The data were produced by immunoSEQ multiplex PCR, yet TCRdb's version contains in-frame clones alone and is incomplete. The sample contains about 41,000 clones, 65% to 80% of which appear only once. Specimen: peripheral blood mononuclear cells (PBMCs), collected at baseline. Source of these receptors: a human donor with classical Hodgkin lymphoma. Both conserved end residues are part of each CDR3. The D gene is left open where the match is weak. Clone size, where shown, is once, few, many, or a class for clones that have expanded.

>TRBJ2-5|-|16|-|TRBV2
CASSEFGAGAQETQYF
TGTGCCAGCAGTGAATTTGGGGCGGGGGCCCAAGAGACCCAGTACTTC
>TRBJ2-4|TRBD2|14|-|TRBV5-1
CASRREGSGNIQYF
TGCGCCAGCAGGCGGGAGGGTAGTGGCAACATTCAGTACTTC
>TRBJ1-6|-|15|-|TRBV9
CASSVAKGLGSPLHF
TGTGCCAGCAGCGTAGCTAAAGGTCTCGGTTCACCCCTCCACTTT
>TRBJ2-6|-|13|-|TRBV5-1
CASSLDGANVLTF
TGCGCCAGCAGCTTGGATGGGGCCAACGTCCTGACTTTC
>TRBJ2-7|-|12|-|TRBV5-1
CASSLRVEEQYF
TGCGCCAGCAGCCTCAGGGTTGAAGAGCAGTACTTC
>TRBJ1-1|-|13|medium-sized|TRBV10-3
CAISSLEGTEAFF
TGTGCCATCAGTAGCCTTGAGGGCACTGAAGCTTTCTTT
>TRBJ1-4|TRBD1|14|-|TRBV7-9
CASSSTRDRESVVF
TGTGCCAGCAGCTCAACGAGGGACAGGGAATCCGTCGTTTTT
>TRBJ1-1|-|14|-|TRBV28
CASSFRGLGTEAFF
TGTGCCAGCAGTTTTAGGGGGTTGGGCACTGAAGCTTTCTTT
>TRBJ1-2|-|12|-|TRBV28
CASSLEREGNTF
TGTGCCAGCAGTTTAGAACGCGAGGGGAACACCTTC
>TRBJ1-5|-|14|-|TRBV27
CASSLRDINQPQHF
TGTGCCAGCAGTCTGCGAGATATCAATCAGCCCCAGCATTTT
>TRBJ2-5|-|12|-|TRBV25-1
CASSEYPGTQYF
TGTGCCAGCAGTGAATATCCGGGGACCCAGTACTTC
>TRBJ1-2|-|13|-|TRBV7-2
CASSLGELSGYTF
TGTGCCAGCAGCTTGGGGGAGCTAAGTGGCTACACCTTC